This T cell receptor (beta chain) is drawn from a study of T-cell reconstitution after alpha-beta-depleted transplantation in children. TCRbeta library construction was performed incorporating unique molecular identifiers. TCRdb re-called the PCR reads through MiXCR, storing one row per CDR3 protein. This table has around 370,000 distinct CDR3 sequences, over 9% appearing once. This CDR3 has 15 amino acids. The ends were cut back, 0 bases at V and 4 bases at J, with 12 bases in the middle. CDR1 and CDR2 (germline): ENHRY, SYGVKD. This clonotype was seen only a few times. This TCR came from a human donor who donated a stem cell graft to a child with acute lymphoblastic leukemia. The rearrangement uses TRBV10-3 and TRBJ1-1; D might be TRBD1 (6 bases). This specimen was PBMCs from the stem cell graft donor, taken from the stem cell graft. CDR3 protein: CAISESKGGVTEAFF. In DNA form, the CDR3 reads TGTGCCATCAGTGAGTCGAAAGGGGGGGTCACTGAAGCTTTCTTT.